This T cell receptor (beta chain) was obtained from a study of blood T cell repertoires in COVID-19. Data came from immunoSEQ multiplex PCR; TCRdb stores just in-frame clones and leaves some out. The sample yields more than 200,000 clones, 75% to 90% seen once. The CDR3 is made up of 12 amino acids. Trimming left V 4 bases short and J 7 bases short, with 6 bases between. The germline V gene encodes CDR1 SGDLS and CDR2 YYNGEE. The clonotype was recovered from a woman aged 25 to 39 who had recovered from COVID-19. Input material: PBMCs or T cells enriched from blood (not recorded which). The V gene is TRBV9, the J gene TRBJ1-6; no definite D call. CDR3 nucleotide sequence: TGTGCCAGCAGCCAACGGAATTCACCCCTCCACTTT. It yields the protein CASSQRNSPLHF.